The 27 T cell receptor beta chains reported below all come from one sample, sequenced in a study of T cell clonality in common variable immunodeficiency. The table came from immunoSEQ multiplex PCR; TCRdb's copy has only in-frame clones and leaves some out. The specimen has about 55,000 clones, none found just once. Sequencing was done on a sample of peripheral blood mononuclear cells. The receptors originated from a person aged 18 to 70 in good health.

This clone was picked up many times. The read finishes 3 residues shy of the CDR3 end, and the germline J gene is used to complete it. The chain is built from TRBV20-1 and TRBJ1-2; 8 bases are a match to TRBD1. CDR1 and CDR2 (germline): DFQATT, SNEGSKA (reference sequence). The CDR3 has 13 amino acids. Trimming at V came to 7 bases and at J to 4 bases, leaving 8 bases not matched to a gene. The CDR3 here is CSGQLTGGYGYTF. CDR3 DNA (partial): TGCAGTGGGCAGCTTACAGGGGGCTATGGC.

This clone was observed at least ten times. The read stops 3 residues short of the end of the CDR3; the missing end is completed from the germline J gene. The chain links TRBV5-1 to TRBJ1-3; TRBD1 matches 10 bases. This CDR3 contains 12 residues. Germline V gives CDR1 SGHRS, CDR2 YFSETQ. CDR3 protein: CASSQGQGIIYF. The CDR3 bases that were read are TGCGCCAGCAGCCAGGGACAGGGGATA.

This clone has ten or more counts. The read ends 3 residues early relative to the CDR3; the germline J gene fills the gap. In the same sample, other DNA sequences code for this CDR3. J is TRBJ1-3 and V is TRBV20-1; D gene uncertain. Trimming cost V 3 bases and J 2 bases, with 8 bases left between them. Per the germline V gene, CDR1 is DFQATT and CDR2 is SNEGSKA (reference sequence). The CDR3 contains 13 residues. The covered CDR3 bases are TGCAGTGCTAGCGGGGATACTGGAAACACC. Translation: CSASGDTGNT. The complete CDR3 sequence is CSASGDTGNTIYF.

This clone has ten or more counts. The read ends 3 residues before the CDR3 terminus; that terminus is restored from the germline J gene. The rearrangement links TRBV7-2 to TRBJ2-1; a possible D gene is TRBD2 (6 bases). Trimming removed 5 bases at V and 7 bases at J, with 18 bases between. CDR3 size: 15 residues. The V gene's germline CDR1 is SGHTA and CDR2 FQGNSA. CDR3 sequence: CASSISTGVLNEQFF. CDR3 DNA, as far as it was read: TGTGCCAGCAGCATTTCTACGGGGGTACTAAATGAG.

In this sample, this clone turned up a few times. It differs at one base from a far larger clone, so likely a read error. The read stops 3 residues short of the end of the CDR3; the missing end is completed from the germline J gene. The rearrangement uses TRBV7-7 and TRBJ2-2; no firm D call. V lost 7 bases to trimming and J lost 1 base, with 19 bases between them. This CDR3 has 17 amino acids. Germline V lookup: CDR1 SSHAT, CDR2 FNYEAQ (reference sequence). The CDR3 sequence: CASTPTTPGKNTGELFF. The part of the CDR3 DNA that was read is TGTGCCAGCACCCCAACGACCCCAGGCAAGAACACCGGGGAG.

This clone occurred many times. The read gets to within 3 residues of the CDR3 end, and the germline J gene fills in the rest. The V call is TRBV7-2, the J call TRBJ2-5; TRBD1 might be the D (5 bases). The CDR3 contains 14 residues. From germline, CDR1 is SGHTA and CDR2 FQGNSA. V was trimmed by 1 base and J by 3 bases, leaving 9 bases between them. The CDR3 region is CASSLGGPEETQYF. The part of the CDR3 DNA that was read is TGTGCCAGCAGCTTAGGGGGCCCGGAAGAGACC.

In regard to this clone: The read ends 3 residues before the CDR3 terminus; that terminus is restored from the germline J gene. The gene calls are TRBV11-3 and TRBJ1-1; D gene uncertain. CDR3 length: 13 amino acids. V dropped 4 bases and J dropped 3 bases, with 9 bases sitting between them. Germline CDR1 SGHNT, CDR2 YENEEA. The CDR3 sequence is CASSSGRYTEAFF. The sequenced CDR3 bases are TGTGCCAGCAGCTCGGGTCGATACACTGAA.

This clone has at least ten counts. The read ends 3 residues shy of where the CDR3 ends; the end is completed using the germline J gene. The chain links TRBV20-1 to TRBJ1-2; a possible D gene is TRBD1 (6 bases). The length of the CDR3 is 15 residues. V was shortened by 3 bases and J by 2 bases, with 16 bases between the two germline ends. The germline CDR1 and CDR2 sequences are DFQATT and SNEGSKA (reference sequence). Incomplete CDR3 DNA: TGCAGTGCTAGCCGGAACAGGGAGGGCAACTATGGC. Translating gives CSASRNREGNYG. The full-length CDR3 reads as CSASRNREGNYGYTF.

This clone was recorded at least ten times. The part of the CDR3 DNA that was read is TGCAGTGCTAGAGTTCATTCTTACGGACAGCTGAACACTGAA. It translates to CSARVHSYGQLNTE. The full CDR3 reads CSARVHSYGQLNTEAFF. The V call is TRBV20-1, the J call TRBJ1-1, with a tentative D call TRBD1 (6 bases). The read ends 3 residues shy of where the CDR3 ends; the end is completed using the germline J gene. Germline V gene sequence: CDR1 DFQATT, CDR2 SNEGSKA (reference sequence). CDR3 size: 17 residues. With 1 base removed from V and 0 bases from J, the gap between germline ends came to 18 bases.

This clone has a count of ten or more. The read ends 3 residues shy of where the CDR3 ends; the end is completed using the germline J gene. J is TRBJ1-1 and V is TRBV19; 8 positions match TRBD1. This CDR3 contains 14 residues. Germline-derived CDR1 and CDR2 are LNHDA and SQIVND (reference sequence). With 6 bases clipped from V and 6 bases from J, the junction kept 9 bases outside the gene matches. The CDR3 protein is CASRDRAPNAEAFF. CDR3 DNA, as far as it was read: TGTGCCAGTAGGGACAGGGCCCCCAACGCTGAA.

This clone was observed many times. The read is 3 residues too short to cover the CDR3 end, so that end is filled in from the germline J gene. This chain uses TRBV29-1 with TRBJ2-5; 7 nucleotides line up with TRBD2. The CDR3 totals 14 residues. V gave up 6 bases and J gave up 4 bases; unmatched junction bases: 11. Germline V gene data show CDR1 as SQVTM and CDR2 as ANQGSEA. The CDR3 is CSVTPGLHGETQYF. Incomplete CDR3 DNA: TGCAGCGTGACACCGGGACTACATGGAGAGACC.

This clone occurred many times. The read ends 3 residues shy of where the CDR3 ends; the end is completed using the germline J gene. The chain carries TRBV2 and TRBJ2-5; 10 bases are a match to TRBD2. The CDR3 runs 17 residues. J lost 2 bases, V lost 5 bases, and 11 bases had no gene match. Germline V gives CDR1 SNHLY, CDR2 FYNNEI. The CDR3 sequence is CASSPRLAGRQQETQYF. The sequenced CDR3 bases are TGTGCCAGCAGTCCCCGACTAGCGGGCCGACAACAAGAGACC.

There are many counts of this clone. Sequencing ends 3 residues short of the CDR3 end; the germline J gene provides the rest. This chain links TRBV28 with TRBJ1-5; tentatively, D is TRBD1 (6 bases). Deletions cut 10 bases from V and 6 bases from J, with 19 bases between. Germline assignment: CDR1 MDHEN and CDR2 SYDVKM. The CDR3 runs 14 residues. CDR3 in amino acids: CAIKGGPESQPQHF. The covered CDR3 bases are TGTGCCATCAAGGGGGGGCCCGAGAGTCAGCCC.

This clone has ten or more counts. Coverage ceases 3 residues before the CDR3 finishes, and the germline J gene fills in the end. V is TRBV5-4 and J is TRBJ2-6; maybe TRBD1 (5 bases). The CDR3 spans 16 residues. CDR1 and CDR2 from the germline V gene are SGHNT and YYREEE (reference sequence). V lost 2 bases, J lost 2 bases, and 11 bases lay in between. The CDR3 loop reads CASSFLGAAGANVLTF. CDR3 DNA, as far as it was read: TGTGCCAGCAGCTTCCTAGGGGCAGCTGGGGCCAACGTC.

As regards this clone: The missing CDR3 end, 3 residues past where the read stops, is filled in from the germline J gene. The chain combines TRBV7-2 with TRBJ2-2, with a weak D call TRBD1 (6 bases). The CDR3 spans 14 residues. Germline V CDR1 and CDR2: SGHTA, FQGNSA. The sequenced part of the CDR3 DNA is TGTGCCAGCAGCTTTCTCGGGCAGGGGAAAAAG. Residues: CASSFLGQGKK. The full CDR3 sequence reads CASSFLGQGKKLFF.

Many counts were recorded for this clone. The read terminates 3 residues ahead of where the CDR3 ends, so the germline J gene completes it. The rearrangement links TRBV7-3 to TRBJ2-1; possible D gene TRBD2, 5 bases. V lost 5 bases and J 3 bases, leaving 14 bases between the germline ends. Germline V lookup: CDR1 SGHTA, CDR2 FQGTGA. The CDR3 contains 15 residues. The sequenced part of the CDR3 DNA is TGTGCCAGCAGCCCCATGGCGGGTTACTACAATGAG. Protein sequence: CASSPMAGYYNE. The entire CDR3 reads CASSPMAGYYNEQFF.

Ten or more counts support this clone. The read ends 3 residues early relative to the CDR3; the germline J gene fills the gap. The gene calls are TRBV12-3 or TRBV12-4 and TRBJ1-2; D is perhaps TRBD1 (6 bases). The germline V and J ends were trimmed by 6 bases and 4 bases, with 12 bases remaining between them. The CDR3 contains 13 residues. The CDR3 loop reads CASSTGHLYGYTF. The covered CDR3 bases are TGTGCCAGCAGCACGGGACACCTCTATGGC.

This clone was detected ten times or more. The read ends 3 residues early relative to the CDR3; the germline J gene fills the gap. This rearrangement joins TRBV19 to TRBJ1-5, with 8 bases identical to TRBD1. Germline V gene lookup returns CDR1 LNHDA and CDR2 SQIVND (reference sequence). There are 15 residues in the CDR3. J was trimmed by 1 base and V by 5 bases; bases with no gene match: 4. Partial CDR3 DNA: TGTGCCAGTAGTCATCAGGGGGCCAGCAATCAGCCC. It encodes CASSHQGASNQP. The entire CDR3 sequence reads CASSHQGASNQPQHF.

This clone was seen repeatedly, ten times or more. Partial CDR3 DNA: TGTGCCAGCAGCGCCTATACTAGCGGGAGGGCCTACAATGAG. As protein: CASSAYTSGRAYNE. The entire CDR3 reads CASSAYTSGRAYNEQFF. The J gene is TRBJ2-1, the V gene TRBV9, with 13 nucleotides matching TRBD2. The read is 3 residues too short to cover the CDR3 end, so that end is filled in from the germline J gene. Per germline, CDR1 SGDLS and CDR2 YYNGEE. The CDR3 loop spans 17 amino acids. The V segment lost 3 bases and the J segment 2 bases; nucleotides outside the gene matches: 5.

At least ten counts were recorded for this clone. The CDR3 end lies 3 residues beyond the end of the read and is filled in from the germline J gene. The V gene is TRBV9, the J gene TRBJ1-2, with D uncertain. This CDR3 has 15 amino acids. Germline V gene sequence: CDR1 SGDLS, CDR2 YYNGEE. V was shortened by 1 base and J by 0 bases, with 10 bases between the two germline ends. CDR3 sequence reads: CASSVTVGSNYGYTF. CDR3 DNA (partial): TGTGCCAGCAGCGTAACAGTTGGATCTAACTATGGC.

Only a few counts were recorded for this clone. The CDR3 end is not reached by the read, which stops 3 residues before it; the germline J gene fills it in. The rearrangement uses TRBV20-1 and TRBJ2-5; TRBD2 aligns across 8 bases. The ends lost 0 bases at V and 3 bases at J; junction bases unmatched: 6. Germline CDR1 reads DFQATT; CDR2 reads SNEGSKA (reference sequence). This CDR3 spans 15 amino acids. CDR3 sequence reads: CSAREGLAGEETQYF. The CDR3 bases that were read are TGCAGTGCTAGAGAAGGACTAGCCGGCGAAGAGACC.

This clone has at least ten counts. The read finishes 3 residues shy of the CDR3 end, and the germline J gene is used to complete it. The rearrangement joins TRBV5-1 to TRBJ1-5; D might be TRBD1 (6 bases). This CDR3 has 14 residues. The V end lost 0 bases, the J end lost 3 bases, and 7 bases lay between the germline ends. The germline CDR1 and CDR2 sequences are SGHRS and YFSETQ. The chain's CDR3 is CASSLEGHNQPQHF. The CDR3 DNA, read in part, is TGCGCCAGCAGCTTGGAGGGACACAATCAGCCC.

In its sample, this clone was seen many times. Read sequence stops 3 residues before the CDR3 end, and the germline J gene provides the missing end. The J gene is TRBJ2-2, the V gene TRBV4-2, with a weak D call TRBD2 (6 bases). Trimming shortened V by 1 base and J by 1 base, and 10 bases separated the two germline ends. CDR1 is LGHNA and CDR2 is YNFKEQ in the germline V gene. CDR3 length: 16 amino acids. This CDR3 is CASSQVSGLNTGELFF. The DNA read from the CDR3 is TGTGCCAGCAGCCAAGTGTCGGGACTGAACACCGGGGAG.

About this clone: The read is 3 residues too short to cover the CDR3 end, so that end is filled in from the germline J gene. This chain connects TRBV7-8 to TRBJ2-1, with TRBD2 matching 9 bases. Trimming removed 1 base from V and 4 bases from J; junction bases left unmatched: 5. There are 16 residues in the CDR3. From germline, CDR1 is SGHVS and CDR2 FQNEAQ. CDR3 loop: CASSLGGGGGYNEQFF. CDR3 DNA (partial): TGTGCCAGCAGCTTAGGGGGCGGGGGGGGTTACAATGAG.

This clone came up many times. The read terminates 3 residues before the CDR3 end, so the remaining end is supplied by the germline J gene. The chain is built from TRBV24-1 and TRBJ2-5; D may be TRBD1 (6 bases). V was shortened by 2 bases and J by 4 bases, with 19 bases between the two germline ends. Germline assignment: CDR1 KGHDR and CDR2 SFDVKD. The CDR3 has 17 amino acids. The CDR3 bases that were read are TGTGCCACCAGTGATTCGACAGGTTCCCAAAGGGGAGAGACC. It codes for CATSDSTGSQRGET. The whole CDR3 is CATSDSTGSQRGETQYF.

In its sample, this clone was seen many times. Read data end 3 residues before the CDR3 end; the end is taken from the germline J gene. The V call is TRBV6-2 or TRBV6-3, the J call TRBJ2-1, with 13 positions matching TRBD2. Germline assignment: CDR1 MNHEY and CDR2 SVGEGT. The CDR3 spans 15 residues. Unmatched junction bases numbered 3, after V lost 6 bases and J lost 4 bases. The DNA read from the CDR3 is TGTGCCAGCAGGCAACTAGCGGGAGGGTACAATGAG. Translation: CASRQLAGGYNE. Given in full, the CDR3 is CASRQLAGGYNEQFF.

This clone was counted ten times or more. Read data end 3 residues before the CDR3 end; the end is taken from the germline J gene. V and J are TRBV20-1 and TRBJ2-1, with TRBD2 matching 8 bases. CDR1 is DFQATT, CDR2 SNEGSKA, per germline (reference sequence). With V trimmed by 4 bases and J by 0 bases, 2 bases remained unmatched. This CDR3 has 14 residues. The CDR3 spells CSATGTSSYNEQFF. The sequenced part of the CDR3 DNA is TGCAGTGCTACCGGGACTAGCTCCTACAATGAG.